Detailed here is one TCR beta chain. Its antigen is currently not known. No clone much larger than this one lies a single base away; base qualities are absent. Collaborating institutions collected whole blood in K2EDTA tubes following their own protocols. For TCRbeta analysis, collaborator samples were shipped as frozen whole blood, as isolated PBMCs, or as DNA extracted from either sample type. These data are taken from a study of blood T cell repertoires in COVID-19 (dated by TCRdb to 2018 to 2020). About the study as a whole: Samples covering the acute and convalescent phases of COVID-19 were provided by collaborators in the United States, Italy and Spain. The material from the prospective study consisted of cDNA or gDNA derived from T cells, B-cell-depleted T cells, or PBMCs. Subjects who had been exposed to COVID-19, were actively infected with it, or had recovered from it provided the deeply sampled blood TCRbeta repertoires that made up the dataset. A freely available public database, intended as a resource for researchers studying the immune response to SARS-CoV-2, is where the repertoires were released. The samples were drawn from the first 160 participants of the ongoing ImmuneRACE study and from 950 to 1,500 subjects provided by 6 global collaborators. The sample metadata nearly always contained a de-identified subject ID, COVID-19 status, age in years and sex. Where HLA class I and class II types were available, the types were taken from metadata supplied by the sample provider, not from assay-based typing. Overall results and qualifications from the work: How much clinical and demographic metadata was included differed by source and by participant, and the metadata was provided uncurated.

The germline V gene specifies SQVTM as CDR1 and ANQGSEA as CDR2. Reading from cysteine to phenylalanine, the CDR3 counts 16 amino acids. Only the CDR3 DNA is retained, 48 bases long and in frame from the first base. V gives up 6 bases and J gives up 0 bases, and the segment between their germline ends measures 18 bases. TCRbeta CDR3 regions were amplified from genomic DNA by means of the immunoSEQ Assay, a bias-controlled multiplex PCR. Processing in the source paper ran as follows. Nucleated cell counts per sample were estimated from amplification of reference gene primers within the assay. To quantify the absolute abundance of each unique TCRbeta CDR3 rearrangement, sequence reads were collapsed and filtered. Productive Simpson clonality was computed per sample as the square root of Simpson's diversity index over productive rearrangements. TCRdb retrieved this table from immuneACCESS and kept in-frame rearrangements only. Not all clones are present; in checked studies, unresolved V genes account for under half, and no reason is known for the remainder. V, J and clone size are those of that table, while D and trimming were read from the DNA. Here the sample has roughly 220,000 clones; over 75% occur a single time. The top ten constitute roughly 5.7% of the sample.

The clonotype originates from a man at least 80 years old with acute or convalescent COVID-19. The chain joins TRBV29-1 to TRBJ2-1, with TRBD1 perhaps the D gene, on 6 matching bases. Sequenced: peripheral blood. CDR3 protein: CSVTIRGGSSYNEQFF. In nucleotide form, the sequence is TGCAGCGTGACTATTAGAGGGGGAAGCTCCTACAATGAGCAGTTCTTC.